This T cell receptor beta chain was retrieved from a study of OX40 agonist ivuxolimab in advanced cancers. V was shortened by 4 bases and J by 1 base, with 7 bases between the two germline ends. The CDR3 has 13 residues. Germline CDR1 is KGHSH and CDR2 is LQKENI. Produced via immunoSEQ multiplex PCR; TCRdb's table is partial and in-frame only. This table has around 60,000 clones, about four fifths appearing once. This specimen was CD4+ or CD8+ T cells sorted from blood, taken in a trial of the OX40 agonist ivuxolimab. The genes are TRBV18 and TRBJ2-5; D ambiguous. This TCR came from an adult with an advanced solid tumor such as melanoma, head and neck, liver or kidney cancer. The CDR3 DNA is TGTGCCAGCTCACTAACTACCCAAGAGACCCAGTACTTC. Translated, it gives CASSLTTQETQYF.